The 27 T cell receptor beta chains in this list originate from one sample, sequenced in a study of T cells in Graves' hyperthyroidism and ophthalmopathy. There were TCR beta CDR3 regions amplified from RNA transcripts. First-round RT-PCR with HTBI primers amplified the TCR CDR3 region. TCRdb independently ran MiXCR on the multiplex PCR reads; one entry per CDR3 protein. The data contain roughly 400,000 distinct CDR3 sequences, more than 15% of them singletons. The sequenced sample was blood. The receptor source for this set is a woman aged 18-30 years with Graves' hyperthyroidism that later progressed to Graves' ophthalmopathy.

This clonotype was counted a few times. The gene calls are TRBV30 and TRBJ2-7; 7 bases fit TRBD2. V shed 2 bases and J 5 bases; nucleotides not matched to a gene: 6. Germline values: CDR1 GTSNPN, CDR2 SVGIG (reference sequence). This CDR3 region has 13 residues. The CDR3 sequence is CAWSRGVRDEQYF. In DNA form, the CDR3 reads TGTGCCTGGAGTCGGGGGGTCAGGGACGAGCAGTACTTC.

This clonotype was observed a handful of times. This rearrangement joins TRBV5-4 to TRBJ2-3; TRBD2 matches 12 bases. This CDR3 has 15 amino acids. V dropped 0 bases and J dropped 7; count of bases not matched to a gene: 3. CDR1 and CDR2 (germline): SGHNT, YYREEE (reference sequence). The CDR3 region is CASSLGTSGTNTQYF. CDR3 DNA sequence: TGTGCCAGCAGCTTGGGGACTAGCGGGACAAATACGCAGTATTTT.

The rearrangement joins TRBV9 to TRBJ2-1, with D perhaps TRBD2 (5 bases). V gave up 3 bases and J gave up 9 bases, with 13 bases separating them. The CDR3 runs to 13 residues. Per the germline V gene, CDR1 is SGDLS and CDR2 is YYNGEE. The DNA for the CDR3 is TGTGCCAGCAGCGAGGACTTCTCAACTGAGCAGTTCTTC. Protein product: CASSEDFSTEQFF.

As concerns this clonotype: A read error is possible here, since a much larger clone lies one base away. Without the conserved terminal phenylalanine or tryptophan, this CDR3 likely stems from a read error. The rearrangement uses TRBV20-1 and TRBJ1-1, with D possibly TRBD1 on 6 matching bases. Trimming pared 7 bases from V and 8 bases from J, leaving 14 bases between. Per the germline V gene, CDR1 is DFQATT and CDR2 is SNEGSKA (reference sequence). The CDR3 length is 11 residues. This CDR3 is CSVSQGIEAFS. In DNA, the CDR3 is TGCAGTGTAAGCCAGGGGATCGAAGCTTTCTCT.

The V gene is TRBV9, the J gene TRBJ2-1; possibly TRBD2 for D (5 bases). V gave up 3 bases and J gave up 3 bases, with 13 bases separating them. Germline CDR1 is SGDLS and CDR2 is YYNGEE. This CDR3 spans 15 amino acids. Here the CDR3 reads CASSATSGFYNEQFF. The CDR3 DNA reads TGTGCCAGCAGCGCTACAAGCGGATTCTACAATGAGCAGTTCTTC.

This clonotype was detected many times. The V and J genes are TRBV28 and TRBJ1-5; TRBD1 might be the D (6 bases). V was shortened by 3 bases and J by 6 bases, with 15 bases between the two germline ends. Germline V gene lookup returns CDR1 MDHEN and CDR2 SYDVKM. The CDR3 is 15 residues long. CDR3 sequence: CASSLGTGWIQPQHF. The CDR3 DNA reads TGTGCCAGCAGTTTGGGAACAGGGTGGATTCAGCCCCAGCATTTT.

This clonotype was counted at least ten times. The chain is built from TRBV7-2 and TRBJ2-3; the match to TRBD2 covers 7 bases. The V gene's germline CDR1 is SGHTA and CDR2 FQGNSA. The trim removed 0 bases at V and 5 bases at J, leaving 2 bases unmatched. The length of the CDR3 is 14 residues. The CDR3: CASSLAGLIDTQYF. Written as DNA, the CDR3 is TGTGCCAGCAGCTTAGCGGGACTAATAGATACGCAGTATTTT.

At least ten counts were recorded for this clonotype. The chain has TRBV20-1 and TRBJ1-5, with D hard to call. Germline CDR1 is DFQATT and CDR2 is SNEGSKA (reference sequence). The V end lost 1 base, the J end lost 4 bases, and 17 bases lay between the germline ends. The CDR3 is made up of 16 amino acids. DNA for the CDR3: TGCAGTGCTAGAGCCTTTCCGGGTGTCAATAATCAGCCCCAGCATTTT. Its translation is CSARAFPGVNNQPQHF.

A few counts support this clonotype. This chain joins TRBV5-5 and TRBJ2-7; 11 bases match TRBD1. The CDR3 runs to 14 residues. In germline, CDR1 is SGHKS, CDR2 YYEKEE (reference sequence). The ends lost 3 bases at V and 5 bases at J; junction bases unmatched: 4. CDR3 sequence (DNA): TGTGCCAGCAGCTACGGACAGGGGGCCCACGAGCAGTACTTC. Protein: CASSYGQGAHEQYF. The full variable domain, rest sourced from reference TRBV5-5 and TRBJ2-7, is DAGVTQSPTHLIKTRGQQVTLRCSPISGHKSVSWYQQVLGQGPQFIFQYYEKEERGRGNFPDRFSARQFPNYSSELNVNALLLGDSALYLCASSYGQGAHEQYFGPGTRLTVT.

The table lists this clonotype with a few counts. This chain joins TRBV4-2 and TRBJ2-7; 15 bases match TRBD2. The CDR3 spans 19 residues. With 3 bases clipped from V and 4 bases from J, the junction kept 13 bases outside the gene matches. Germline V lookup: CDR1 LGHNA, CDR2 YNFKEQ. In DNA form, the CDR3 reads TGTGCCAGCAGCCAGGAGGGACTAGCGGGAGGTTACATGGGGTACGAGCAGTACTTC. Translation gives CASSQEGLAGGYMGYEQYF.

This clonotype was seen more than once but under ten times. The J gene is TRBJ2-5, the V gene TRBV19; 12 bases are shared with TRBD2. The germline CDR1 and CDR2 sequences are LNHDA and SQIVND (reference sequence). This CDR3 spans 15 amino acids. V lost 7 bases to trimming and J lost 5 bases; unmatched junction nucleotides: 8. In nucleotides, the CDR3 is TGTGCCAGTAAGGGCACTAGCGGGAGGTGGGAGACCCAGTACTTC. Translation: CASKGTSGRWETQYF.

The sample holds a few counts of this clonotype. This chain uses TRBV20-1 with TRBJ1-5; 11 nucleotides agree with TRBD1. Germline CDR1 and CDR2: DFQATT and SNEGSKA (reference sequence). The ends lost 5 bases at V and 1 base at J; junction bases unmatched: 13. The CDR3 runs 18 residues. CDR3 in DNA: TGCAGTGCTCCGACCTGGACAGGGGGCATTGGGAGCAATCAGCCCCAGCATTTT. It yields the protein CSAPTWTGGIGSNQPQHF.

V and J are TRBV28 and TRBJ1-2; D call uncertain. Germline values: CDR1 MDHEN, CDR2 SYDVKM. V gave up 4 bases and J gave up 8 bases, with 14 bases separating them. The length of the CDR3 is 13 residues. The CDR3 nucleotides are TGTGCCAGCAGTTCCAAGGGTCGGGTGGGCTACACCTTC. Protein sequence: CASSSKGRVGYTF.

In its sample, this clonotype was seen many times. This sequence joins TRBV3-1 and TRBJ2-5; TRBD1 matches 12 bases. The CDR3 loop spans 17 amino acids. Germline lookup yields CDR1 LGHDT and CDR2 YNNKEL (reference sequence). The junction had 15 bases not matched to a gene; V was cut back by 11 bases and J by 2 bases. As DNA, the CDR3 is TGTGCCTCCCAAGGGGGGGACAGGGGGCGCAGGCAAGAGACCCAGTACTTC. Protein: CASQGGDRGRRQETQYF.

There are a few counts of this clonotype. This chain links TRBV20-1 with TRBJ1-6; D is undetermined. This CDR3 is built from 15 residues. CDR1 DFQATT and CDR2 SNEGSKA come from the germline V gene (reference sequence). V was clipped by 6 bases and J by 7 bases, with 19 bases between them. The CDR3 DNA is TGCAGTGCCCCTCCGACCGGCTCTCAGAATTCACCCCTCCACTTT. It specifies CSAPPTGSQNSPLHF.

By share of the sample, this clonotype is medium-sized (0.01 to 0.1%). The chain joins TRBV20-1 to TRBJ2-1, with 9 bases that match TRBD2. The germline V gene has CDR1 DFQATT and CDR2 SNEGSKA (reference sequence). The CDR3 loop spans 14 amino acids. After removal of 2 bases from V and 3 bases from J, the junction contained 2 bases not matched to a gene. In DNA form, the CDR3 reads TGCAGTGCTAGATCTAGCGGGGACTACAATGAGCAGTTCTTC. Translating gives CSARSSGDYNEQFF.

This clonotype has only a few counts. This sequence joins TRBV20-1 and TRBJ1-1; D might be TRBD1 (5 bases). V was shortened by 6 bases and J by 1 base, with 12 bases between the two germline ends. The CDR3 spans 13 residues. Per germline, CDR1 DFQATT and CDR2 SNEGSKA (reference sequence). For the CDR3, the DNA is TGCAGTGCCCGGGTGGGGGGGAACACTGAAGCTTTCTTT. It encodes CSARVGGNTEAFF.

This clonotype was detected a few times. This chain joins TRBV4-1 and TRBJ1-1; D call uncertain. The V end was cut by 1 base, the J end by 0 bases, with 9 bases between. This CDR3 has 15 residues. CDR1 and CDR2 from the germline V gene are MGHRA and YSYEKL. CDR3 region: CASSQGRGLNTEAFF. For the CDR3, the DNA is TGCGCCAGCAGCCAAGGACGGGGTTTGAACACTGAAGCTTTCTTT.

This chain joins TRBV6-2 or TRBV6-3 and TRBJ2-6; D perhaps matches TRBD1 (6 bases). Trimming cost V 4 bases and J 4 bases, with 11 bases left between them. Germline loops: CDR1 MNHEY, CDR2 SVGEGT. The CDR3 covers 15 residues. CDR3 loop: CASSWGGTGANVLTF. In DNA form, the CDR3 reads TGTGCCAGCAGTTGGGGTGGGACAGGGGCCAACGTCCTGACTTTC.

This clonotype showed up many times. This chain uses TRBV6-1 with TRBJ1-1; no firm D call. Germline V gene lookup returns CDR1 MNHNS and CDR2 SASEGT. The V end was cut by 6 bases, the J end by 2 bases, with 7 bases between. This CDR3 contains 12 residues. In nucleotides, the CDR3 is TGTGCCAGCAGGGAGATAAACACTGAAGCTTTCTTT. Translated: CASREINTEAFF.

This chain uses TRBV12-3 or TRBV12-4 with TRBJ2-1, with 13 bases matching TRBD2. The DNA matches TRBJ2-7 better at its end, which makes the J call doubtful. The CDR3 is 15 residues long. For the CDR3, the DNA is TGTGCCAGCAGCCAGGGACTAGCGGGGTTGAATGAGCAGTACTTC. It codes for CASSQGLAGLNEQYF.

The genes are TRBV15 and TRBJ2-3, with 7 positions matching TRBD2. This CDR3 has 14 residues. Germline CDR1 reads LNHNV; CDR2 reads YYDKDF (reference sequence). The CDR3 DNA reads TGTACCATCGGCTGGGGAGGGGGCACAGATACGCAGTATTTT. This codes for CTIGWGGGTDTQYF.

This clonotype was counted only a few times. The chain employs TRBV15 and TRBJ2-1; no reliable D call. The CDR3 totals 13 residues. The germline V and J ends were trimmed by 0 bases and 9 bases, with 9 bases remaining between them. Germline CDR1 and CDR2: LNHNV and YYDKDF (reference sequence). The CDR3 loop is CATSRDSIGEQFF. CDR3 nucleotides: TGTGCCACCAGCAGAGATTCGATCGGTGAGCAGTTCTTC.

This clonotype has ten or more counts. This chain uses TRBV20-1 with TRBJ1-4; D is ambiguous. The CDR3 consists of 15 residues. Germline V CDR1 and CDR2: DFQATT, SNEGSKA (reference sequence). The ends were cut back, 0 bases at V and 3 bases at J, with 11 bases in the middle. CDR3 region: CSARDPGYPNEKLFF. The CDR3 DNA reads TGCAGTGCTAGAGATCCGGGGTATCCTAATGAAAAACTGTTTTTT.

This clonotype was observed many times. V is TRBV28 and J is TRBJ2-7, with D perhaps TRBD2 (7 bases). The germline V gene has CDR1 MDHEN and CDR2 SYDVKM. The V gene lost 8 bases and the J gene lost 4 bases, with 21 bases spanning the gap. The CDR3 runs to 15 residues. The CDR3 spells CASALRGGRMYEQYF. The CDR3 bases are TGTGCCAGCGCCCTAAGGGGGGGACGGATGTACGAGCAGTACTTC.

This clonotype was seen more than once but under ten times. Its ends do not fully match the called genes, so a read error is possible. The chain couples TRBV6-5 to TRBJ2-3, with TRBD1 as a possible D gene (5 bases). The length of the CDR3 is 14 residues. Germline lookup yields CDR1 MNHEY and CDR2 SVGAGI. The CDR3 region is CASSSAGNADTQYF. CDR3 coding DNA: TGTGCCAGTAGTTCGGCAGGGAACGCAGATACGCAGTATTTT.

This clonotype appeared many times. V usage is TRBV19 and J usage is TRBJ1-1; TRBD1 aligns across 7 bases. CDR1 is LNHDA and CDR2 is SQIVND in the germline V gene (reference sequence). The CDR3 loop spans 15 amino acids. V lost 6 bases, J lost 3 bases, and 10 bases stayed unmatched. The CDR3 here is CASSPRRGLYTEAFF. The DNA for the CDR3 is TGTGCCAGTAGCCCTCGAAGGGGGCTGTACACTGAAGCTTTCTTT.